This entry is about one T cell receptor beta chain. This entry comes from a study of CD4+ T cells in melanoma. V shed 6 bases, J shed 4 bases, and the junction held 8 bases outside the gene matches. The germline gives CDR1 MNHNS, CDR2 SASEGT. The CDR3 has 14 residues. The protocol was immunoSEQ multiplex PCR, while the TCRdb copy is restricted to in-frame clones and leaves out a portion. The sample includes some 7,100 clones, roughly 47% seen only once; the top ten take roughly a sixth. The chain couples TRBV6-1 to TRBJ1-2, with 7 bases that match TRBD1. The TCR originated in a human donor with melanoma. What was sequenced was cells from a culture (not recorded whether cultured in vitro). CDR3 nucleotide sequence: TGTGCCAGCAGCGAGGGACAGCGCTTCTATGGCTACACCTTC. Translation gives CASSEGQRFYGYTF.